This record concerns one T cell receptor beta chain sequence. The assay was immunoSEQ multiplex PCR, and TCRdb's table has in-frame clones only and misses some. The data hold about 320,000 clones, with roughly 90% observed a single time. Participant reports of clinical history set cohort assignment. Recovery among Cohort 3 donors was established by two negative PCRs, clearance, or symptom resolution. This sample is drawn from a study of blood T cell repertoires in COVID-19. Turning to the study itself: Sites across the United States, Italy and Spain contributed samples from acute and convalescent COVID-19.

CDR1 SNHLY and CDR2 FYNNEI come from the germline V gene. The ends were cut back, 1 base at V and 6 bases at J, with 13 bases in the middle. The CDR3 contains 14 residues. Sequencing was performed on PBMCs or T cells enriched from blood (not recorded which). The chain couples TRBV2 to TRBJ2-7, with D tentatively TRBD2 (5 bases). This clonotype was sampled from a man between 60 and 75 years old who had recovered from COVID-19. CDR3 in DNA: TGTGCCAGCAGTGAAGGAGGGTATGGGATCGAGCAGTACTTC. It encodes CASSEGGYGIEQYF. Complete variable domain (other parts from reference TRBV2 and TRBJ2-7): EPEVTQTPSHQVTQMGQEVILRCVPISNHLYFYWYRQILGQKVEFLVSFYNNEISEKSEIFDDQFSVERPDGSNFTLKIRSTKLEDSAMYFCASSEGGYGIEQYFGPGTRLTVT.